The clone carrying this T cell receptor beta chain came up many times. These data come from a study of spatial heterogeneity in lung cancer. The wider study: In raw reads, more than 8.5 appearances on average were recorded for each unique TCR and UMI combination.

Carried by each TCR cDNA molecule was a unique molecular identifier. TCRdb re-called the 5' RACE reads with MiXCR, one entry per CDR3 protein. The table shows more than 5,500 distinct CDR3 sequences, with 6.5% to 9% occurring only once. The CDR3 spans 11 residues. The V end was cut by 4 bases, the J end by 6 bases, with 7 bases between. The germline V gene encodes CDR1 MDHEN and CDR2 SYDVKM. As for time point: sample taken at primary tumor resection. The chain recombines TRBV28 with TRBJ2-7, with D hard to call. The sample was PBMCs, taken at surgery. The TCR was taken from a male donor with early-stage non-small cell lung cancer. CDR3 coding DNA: TGTGCCAGCAGTTCCTATGGCGAGCAGTACTTC. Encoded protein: CASSSYGEQYF. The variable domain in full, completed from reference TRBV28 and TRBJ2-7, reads DVKVTQSSRYLVKRTGEKVFLECVQDMDHENMFWYRQDPGLGLRLIYFSYDVKMKEKGDIPEGYSVSREKKERFSLILESASTNQTSMYLCASSSYGEQYFGPGTRLTVT.